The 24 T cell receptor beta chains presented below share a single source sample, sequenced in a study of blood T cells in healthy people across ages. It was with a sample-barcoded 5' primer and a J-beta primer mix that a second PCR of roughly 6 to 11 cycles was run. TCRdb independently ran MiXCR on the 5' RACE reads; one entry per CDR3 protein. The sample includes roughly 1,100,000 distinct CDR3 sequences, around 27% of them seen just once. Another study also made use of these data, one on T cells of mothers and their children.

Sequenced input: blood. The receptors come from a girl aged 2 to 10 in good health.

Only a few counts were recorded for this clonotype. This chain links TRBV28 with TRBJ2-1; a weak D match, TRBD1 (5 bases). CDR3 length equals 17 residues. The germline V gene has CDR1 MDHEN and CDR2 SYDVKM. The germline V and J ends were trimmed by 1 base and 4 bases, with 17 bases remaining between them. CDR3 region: CASSLFKGKSIYNEQFF. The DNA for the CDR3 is TGTGCCAGCAGTTTATTCAAGGGGAAGAGTATATACAATGAGCAGTTCTTC.

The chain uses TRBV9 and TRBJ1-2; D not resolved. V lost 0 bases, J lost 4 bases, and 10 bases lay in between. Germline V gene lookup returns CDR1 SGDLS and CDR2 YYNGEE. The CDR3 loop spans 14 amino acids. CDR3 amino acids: CASSVASELYGYTF. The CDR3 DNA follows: TGTGCCAGCAGCGTAGCCAGTGAACTCTATGGCTACACCTTC.

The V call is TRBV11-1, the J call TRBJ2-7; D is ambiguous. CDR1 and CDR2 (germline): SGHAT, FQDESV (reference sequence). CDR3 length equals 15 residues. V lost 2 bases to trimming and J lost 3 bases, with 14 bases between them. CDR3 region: CASSLNSLYYYEQYF. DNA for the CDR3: TGTGCCAGCAGCTTAAACAGCCTTTATTACTACGAGCAGTACTTC.

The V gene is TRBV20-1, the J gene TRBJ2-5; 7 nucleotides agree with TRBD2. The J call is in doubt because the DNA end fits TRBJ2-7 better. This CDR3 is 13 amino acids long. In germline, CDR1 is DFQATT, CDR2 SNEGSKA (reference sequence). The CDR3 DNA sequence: TGCAGTGCCAGTGGGACTACCTCCTACGAGCAGTACTTC. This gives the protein CSASGTTSYEQYF.

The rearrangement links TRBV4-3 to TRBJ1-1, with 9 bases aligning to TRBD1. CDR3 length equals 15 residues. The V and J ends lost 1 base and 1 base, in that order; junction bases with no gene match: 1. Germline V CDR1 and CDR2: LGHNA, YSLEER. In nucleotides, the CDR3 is TGCGCCAGCAGCCAAGGGGACAGGGCGAACACTGAAGCTTTCTTT. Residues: CASSQGDRANTEAFF.

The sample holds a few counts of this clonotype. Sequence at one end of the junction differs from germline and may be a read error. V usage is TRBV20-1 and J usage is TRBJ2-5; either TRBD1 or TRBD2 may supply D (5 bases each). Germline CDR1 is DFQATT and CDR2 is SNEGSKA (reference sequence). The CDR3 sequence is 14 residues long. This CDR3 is CSARADRDPYGGFF. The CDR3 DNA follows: TGCAGTGCTAGAGCCGACCGGGACCCCTACGGCGGGTTCTTC.

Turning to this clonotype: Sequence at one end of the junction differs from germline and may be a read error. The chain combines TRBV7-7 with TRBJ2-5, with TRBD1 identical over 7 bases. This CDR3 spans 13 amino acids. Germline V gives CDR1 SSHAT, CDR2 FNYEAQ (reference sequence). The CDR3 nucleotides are TGTGCTAGCAGCGAGCACAGGGGAGAGACCCAGTACTTC. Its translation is CASSEHRGETQYF.

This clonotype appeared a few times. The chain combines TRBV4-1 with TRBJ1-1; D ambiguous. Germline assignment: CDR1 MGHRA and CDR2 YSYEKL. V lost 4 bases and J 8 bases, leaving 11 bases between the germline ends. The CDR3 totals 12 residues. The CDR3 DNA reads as TGCGCCAGCAGCCCATATGGAAGCGAAGCTTTCTTT. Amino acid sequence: CASSPYGSEAFF.

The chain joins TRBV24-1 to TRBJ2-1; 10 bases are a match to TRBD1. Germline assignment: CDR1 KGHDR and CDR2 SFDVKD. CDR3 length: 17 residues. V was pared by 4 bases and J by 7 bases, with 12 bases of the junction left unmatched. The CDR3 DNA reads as TGTGCCACCAGTGACCCGAGCGTGGGACAGGGGTTGAATGAGCAGTTCTTC. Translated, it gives CATSDPSVGQGLNEQFF.

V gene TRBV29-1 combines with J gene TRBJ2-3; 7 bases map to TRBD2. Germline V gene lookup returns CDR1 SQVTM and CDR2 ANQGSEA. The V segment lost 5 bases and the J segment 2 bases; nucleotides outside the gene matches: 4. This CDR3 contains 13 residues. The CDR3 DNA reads TGCAGCGTTATGGGACTAAACACAGATACGCAGTATTTT. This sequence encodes CSVMGLNTDTQYF.

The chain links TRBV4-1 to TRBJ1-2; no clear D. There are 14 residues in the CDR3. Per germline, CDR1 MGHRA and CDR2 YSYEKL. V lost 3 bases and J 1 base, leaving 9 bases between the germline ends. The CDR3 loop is CASSHRPDNYGYTF. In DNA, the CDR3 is TGCGCCAGCAGCCACCGTCCAGATAACTATGGCTACACCTTC.

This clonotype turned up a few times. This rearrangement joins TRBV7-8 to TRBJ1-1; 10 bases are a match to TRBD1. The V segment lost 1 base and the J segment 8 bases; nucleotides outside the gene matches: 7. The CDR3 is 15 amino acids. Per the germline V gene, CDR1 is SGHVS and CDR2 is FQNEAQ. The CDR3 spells CASSLVRDRGAEAFF. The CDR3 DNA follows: TGTGCCAGCAGCTTAGTCCGGGACAGGGGAGCCGAAGCTTTCTTT. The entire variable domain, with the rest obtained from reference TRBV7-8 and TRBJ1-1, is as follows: GAGVSQSPRYKVAKRGQDVALRCDPISGHVSLFWYQQALGQGPEFLTYFQNEAQLDKSGLPSDRFFAERPEGSVSTLKIQRTQQEDSAVYLCASSLVRDRGAEAFFGQGTRLTVV.

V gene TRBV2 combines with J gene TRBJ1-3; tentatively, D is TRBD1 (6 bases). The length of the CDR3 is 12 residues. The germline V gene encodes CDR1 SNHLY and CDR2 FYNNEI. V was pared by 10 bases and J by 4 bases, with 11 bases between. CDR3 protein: CAIRGRGNTIYF. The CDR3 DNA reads TGTGCCATCAGGGGAAGGGGAAACACCATATATTTT.

The CDR3, as DNA: TGCGCCAGCAGCCAGCCCGGACAGGCCTACGAGCAGTACTTC. It codes for CASSQPGQAYEQYF. The gene calls are TRBV4-3 and TRBJ2-7; TRBD1 agrees at 7 bases. The V and J ends lost 3 bases and 2 bases, in that order; junction bases with no gene match: 4. This CDR3 comprises 14 residues. CDR1 LGHNA and CDR2 YSLEER come from the germline V gene.

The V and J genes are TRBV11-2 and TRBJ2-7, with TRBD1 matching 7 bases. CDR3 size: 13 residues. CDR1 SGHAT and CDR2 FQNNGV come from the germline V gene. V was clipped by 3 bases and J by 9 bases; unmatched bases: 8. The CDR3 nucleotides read TGTGCCAGCAGCTTTTTAGGGGGCGTGGGGCAGTACTTC. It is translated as CASSFLGGVGQYF.

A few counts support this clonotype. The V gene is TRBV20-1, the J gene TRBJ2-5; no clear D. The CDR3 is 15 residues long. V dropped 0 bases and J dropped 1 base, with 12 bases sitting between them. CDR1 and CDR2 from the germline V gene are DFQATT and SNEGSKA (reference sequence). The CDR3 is CSARDPKYAQETQYF. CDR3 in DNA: TGCAGTGCTAGAGATCCAAAGTACGCCCAAGAGACCCAGTACTTC.

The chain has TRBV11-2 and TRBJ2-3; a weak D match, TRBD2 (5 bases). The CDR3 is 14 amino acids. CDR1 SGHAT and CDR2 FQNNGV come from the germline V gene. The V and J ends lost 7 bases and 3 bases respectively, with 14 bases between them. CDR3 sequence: CASTLAPRTDTQYF. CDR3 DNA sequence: TGTGCCAGCACGCTAGCTCCCCGAACAGATACGCAGTATTTT.

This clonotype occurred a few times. CDR3 sequence (DNA): TGTGCCAGCAGCACCCGGACAGGGGATCTGTTTTTT. This translates into CASSTRTGDLFF. The chain employs TRBV7-9 and TRBJ1-4; 9 nucleotides line up with TRBD1. From germline, CDR1 is SEHNR and CDR2 FQNEAQ (reference sequence). J was trimmed by 14 bases and V by 5 bases; bases with no gene match: 6. The CDR3 is 12 residues long.

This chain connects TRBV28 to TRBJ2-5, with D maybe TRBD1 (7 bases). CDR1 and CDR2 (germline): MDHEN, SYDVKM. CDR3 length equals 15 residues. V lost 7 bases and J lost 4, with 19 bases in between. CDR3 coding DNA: TGTGCCAGCATTAACCTCATTCAGGGGGGAGAGACCCAGTACTTC. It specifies CASINLIQGGETQYF.

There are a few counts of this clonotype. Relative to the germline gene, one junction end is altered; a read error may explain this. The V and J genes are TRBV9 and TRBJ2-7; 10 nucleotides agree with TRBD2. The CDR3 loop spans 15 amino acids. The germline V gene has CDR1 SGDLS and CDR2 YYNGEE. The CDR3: CASSGLSGRDYEQYF. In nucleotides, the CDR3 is TGTGCTAGCAGCGGCCTAAGCGGGAGGGATTACGAGCAGTACTTC.

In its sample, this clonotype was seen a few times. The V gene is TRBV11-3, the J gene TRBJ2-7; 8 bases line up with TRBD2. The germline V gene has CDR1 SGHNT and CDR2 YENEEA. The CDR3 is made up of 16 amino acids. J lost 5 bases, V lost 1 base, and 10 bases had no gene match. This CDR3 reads CASSLVRGGRIHEQYF. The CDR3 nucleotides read TGTGCCAGCAGCTTAGTTCGCGGGGGGCGAATCCACGAGCAGTACTTC.

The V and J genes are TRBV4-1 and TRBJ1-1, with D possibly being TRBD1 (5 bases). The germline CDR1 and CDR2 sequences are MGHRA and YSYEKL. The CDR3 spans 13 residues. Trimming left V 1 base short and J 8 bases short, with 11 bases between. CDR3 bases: TGCGCCAGCAGCCAAGCGGGGACGGACGAAGCTTTCTTT. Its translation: CASSQAGTDEAFF.

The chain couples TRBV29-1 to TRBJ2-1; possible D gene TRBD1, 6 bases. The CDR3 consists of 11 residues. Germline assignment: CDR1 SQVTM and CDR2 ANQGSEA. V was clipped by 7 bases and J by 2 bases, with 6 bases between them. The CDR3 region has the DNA TGCAGCGGGGGGCCCTACAATGAGCAGTTCTTC. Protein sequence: CSGGPYNEQFF.

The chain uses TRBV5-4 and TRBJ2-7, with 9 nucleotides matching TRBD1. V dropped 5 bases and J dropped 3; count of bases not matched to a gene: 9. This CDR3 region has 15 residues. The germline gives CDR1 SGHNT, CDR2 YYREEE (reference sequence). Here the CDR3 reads CASSGRRQGGYEQYF. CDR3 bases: TGTGCCAGCAGTGGTCGGAGACAGGGGGGCTACGAGCAGTACTTC.